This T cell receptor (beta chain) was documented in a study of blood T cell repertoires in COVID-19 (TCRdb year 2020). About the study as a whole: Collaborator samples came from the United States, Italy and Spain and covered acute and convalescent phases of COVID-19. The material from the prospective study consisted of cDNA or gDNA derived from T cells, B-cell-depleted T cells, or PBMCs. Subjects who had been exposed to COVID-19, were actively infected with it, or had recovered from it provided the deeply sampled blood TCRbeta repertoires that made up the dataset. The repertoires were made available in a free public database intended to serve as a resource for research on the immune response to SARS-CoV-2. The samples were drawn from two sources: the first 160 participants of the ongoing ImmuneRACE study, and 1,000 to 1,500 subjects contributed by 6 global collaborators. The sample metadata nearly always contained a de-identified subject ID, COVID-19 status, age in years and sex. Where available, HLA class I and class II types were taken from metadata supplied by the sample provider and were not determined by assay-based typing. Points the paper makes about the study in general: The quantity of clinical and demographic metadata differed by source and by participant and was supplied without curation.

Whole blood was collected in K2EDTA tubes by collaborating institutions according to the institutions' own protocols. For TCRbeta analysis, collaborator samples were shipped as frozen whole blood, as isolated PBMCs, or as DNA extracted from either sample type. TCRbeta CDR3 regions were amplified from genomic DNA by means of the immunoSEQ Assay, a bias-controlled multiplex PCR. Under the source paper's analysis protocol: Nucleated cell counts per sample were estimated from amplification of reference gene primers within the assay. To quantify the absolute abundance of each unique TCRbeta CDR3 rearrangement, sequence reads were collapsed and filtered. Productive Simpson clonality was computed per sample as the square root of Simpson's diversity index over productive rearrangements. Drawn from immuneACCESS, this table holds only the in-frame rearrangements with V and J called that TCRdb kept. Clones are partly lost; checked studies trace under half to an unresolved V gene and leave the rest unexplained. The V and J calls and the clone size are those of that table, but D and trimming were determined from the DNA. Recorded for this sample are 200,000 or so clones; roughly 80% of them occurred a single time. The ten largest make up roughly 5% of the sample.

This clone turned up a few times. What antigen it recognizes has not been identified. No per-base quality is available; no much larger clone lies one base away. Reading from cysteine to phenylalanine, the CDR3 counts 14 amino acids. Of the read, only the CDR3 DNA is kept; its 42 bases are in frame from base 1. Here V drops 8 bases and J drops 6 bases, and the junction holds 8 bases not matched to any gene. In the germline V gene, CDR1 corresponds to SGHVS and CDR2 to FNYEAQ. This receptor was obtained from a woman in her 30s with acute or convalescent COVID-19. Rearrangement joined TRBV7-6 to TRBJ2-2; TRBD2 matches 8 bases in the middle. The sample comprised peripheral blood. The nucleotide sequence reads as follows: TGTGCCAGCGGGCGCGGGGGGAGGTCCGGGGAGCTGTTTTTT. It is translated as CASGRGGRSGELFF.